This is a list of T cell receptor beta chains from one sample in a study of T cells in Graves' hyperthyroidism and ophthalmopathy. TCRdb re-analysed the multiplex PCR reads in MiXCR, keeping a single row per CDR3 protein. The sample includes a few hundred thousand distinct CDR3 sequences, approximately 15% seen only once; the top ten take around 7.8%. The sequenced material came from blood. These receptors came from a woman between 25 and 40 years old with Graves' hyperthyroidism. CDR3s include the opening cysteine and the closing phenylalanine or tryptophan. Each record gives: CDR3 length, V gene, D gene, clone size, J gene, CDR3 DNA, CDR3 protein. A D gene is named only where the DNA matches it firmly. Size is omitted from some rows. Given values are once, few, many or a class for expanded clones.

>13|TRBV30|TRBD2|few|TRBJ2-1
TGTGCCTGTCGGACTAGCGAGATCAATGAGCAGTTCTTC
CACRTSEINEQFF
>14|TRBV12-5|TRBD1|.|TRBJ2-7
TGTGCTAGTGCACTCGGACAGGGGACGTACGAGCAGTACTTC
CASALGQGTYEQYF
>14|TRBV3-1|.|many|TRBJ1-2
TGTGCCAGCAGCCAGAGTCAGGGAATTTATGGCTACACCTTC
CASSQSQGIYGYTF
>15|TRBV5-1|TRBD1|many|TRBJ2-1
TGCGCCAGCAGACAAACCGGGACAGGGATCAATGAGCAGTTCTTC
CASRQTGTGINEQFF
>13|TRBV18|.|.|TRBJ2-7
TGTGCCAGCCGGGGTGACCGCTCCTACGAGCAGTACTTC
CASRGDRSYEQYF
>17|TRBV29-1|.|.|TRBJ2-2
TGCAGCGCCGGCGGAGGCGCGGGACAGACGGGCACCGGGGAGCTGTTTTTT
CSAGGGAGQTGTGELFF
>15|TRBV9|.|once|TRBJ2-3
TGTGCCAGCAGCGTGACGGGAGCCGGCGCAGATACGCAGTATTTT
CASSVTGAGADTQYF
>15|TRBV5-1|.|many|TRBJ2-7
TGCGCCAGCAGCTTAGGGGGAAGGGAGTACTACGAGCAGTACTTC
CASSLGGREYYEQYF
>12|TRBV2|.|many|TRBJ2-7
TGTGCCAGCAACGGGGGAACCTACGAGCAGTACTTC
CASNGGTYEQYF
>15|TRBV6-1|.|many|TRBJ2-1
TGTGCCAGCAGTTATTCCCCGAGCTCCTACAATGAGCAGTTCTTC
CASSYSPSSYNEQFF
>12|TRBV5-1|.|.|TRBJ2-7
TGCGCCAGCAGCTTGCCTGGTTCCGAGCAGTACTTC
CASSLPGSEQYF
>14|TRBV6-1|TRBD2|many|TRBJ2-7
TGTGCCAGCAGCGAGCGGGAGTATACCTACGAGCAGTACTTC
CASSEREYTYEQYF
>14|TRBV12-5|.|.|TRBJ2-6
TGTGCTAGCGTTTGTAAGCCTGGGGCCAACGTCCTGACTTTC
CASVCKPGANVLTF
>14|TRBV6-1|.|.|TRBJ1-3
TGTGCCAGCAGCATGGACGGCTCTGGAAACACCATATATTTT
CASSMDGSGNTIYF
>12|TRBV30|.|many|TRBJ2-7
TGTGCCTTTGGAGGCTCCACCTACGAGCAGTACTTC
CAFGGSTYEQYF
>15|TRBV19|.|few|TRBJ1-5
TGTGCCAGTAGTATAGGGAGACAAGGTGAGCAGCCCCAGCATTTT
CASSIGRQGEQPQHF
>14|TRBV28|.|.|TRBJ1-1
TGTGCCAGCAGTTACCCTTTCGACGGGAATGAAGCTTTCTTT
CASSYPFDGNEAFF
>20|TRBV20-1|TRBD2|few|TRBJ2-7
TGCAGTGTCTATACCGGGACTAGAGGTTGGGGCATTAAAAGGGATTACGAGCAGTACTTC
CSVYTGTRGWGIKRDYEQYF